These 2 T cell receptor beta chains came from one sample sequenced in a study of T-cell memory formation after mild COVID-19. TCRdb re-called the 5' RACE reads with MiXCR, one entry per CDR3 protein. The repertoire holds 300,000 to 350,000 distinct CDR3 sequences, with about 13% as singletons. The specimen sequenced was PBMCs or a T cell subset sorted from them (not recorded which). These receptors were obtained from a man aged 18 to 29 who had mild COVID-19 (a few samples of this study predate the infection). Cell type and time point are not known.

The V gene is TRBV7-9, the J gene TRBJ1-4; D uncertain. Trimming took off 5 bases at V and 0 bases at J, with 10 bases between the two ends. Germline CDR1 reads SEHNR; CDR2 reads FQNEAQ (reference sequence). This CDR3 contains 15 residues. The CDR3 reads CASSGPSATNEKLFF. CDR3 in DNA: TGTGCCAGCAGCGGGCCGTCTGCAACTAATGAAAAACTGTTTTTT.

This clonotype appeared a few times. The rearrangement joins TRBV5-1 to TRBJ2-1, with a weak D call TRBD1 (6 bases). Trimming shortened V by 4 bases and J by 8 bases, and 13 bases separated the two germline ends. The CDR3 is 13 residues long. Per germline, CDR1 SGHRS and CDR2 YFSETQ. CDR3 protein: CASSVQGPDEQFF. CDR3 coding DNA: TGCGCCAGCAGCGTACAGGGTCCGGATGAGCAGTTCTTC.